Reported below is one TCR beta chain. The sample belongs to a study of blood T cell repertoires in COVID-19. Study-level information: Spain, Italy and the United States supplied samples that represented acute and convalescent COVID-19.

As originally analysed: Reference gene primer amplification gave estimated nucleated cell counts. The assay was immunoSEQ multiplex PCR, and TCRdb's table has in-frame clones only and misses some. That table supplies the V and J calls and clone size; D and trimming were determined from the DNA. The table has about 480,000 clones, roughly 91% seen once; the top ten hold roughly 8%. The germline V gene encodes CDR1 LNHDA and CDR2 SQIVND (reference sequence). V gave up 3 bases and J gave up 0 bases; unmatched junction bases: 7. The length of the CDR3 is 17 residues. Sequenced input: peripheral blood. The receptor's source is a woman aged 50 to 65 with COVID-19, enrolled during active disease. The chain links TRBV19 to TRBJ1-4; 7 positions match TRBD1. CDR3: CASSMRDSNPTNEKLFF. CDR3 nucleotide sequence: TGTGCCAGTAGTATGCGGGACAGCAACCCAACTAATGAAAAACTGTTTTTT.